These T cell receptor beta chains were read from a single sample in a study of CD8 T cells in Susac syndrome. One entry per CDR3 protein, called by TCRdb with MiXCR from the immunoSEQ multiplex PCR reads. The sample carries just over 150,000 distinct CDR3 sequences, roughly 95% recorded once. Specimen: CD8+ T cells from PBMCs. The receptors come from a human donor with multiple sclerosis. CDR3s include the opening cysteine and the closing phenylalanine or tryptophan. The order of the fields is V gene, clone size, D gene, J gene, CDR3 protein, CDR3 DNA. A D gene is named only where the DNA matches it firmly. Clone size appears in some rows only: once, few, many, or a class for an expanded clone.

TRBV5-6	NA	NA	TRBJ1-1	CASSFMGNTEAFF	TGTGCCAGCAGCTTCATGGGGAACACTGAAGCTTTCTTT
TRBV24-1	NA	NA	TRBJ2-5	CATSAGTGETQYF	TGTGCCACCAGTGCGGGGACCGGCGAGACCCAGTACTTC
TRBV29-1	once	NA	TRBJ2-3	CSVEIDGLRTDTQYF	TGCAGCGTTGAAATTGATGGCCTTAGAACAGATACGCAGTATTTT
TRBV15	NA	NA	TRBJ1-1	CATSSRKGTEAFF	TGTGCCACCAGCAGCCGAAAGGGGACTGAAGCTTTCTTT
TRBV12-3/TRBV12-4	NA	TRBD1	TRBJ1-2	CASSYPTGDGYTF	TGTGCCAGCAGTTATCCGACAGGGGATGGCTACACCTTC
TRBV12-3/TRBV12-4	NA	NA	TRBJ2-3	CASSSGVAPDTQYF	TGTGCCAGCAGTTCCGGGGTAGCCCCAGATACGCAGTATTTT
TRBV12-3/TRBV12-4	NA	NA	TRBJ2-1	CASEGFYNEQFF	TGTGCCAGCGAGGGGTTCTACAATGAGCAGTTCTTC
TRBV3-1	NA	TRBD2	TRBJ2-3	CASSPWTSVGDTQYF	TGTGCCAGCAGTCCCTGGACTAGCGTCGGGGATACGCAGTATTTT
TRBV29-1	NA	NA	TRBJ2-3	CSVEGQGQVDTQYF	TGCAGCGTTGAGGGGCAGGGGCAGGTAGATACGCAGTATTTT
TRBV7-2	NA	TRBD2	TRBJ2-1	CASSPPLAGGYNEQFF	TGTGCCAGCAGCCCACCACTAGCGGGGGGTTACAATGAGCAGTTCTTC
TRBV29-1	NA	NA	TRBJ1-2	CSVHPRDRDGYTF	TGCAGCGTTCACCCCAGGGATCGGGACGGCTACACCTTC
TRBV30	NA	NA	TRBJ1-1	CAWSVGPEAFF	TGTGCCTGGAGTGTCGGGCCTGAAGCTTTCTTT
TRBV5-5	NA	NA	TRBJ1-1	CASSFLFEAFF	TGTGCCAGCAGCTTCCTCTTTGAGGCTTTCTTT
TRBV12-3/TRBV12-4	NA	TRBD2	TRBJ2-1	CASSLPIAGIYNEQFF	TGTGCCAGCAGTTTACCAATAGCGGGGATCTACAATGAGCAGTTCTTC
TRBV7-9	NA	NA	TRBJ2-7	CASSLGQVPYEQYF	TGTGCCAGCAGCTTAGGACAGGTCCCCTACGAGCAGTACTTC
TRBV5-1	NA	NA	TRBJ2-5	CASSFLINQETQYF	TGCGCCAGCAGCTTTTTGATCAACCAAGAGACCCAGTACTTC
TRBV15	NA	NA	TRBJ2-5	CATSRGPGGGETQYF	TGTGCCACCAGCAGAGGACCAGGGGGAGGCGAGACCCAGTACTTC
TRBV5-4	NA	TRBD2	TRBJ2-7	CASSTASGSYEQYF	TGTGCCAGCAGCACGGCTAGCGGCTCCTACGAGCAGTACTTC
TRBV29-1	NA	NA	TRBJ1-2	CSVDMGRWGNYGYTF	TGCAGCGTTGATATGGGGCGATGGGGGAACTATGGCTACACCTTC
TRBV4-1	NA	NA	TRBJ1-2	CASSQDLGGRGYTF	TGCGCCAGCAGCCAAGATCTCGGGGGTCGGGGCTACACCTTC
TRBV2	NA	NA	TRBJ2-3	CASSLGSPTF	TGTGCCAGCAGTCTAGGGTCACCCACTTTT
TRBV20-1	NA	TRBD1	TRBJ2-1	CSARPGIQLSGTGSYNEQFF	TGCAGTGCTCGACCCGGGATTCAGCTTTCCGGGACAGGGTCCTACAATGAGCAGTTCTTC
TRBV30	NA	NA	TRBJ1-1	CAWSVLSSEAFF	TGTGCCTGGAGTGTACTCTCTTCTGAAGCTTTCTTT
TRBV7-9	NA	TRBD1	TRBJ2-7	CASSLDRGPREQYF	TGTGCCAGCAGCTTGGACAGGGGGCCTCGGGAGCAGTACTTC
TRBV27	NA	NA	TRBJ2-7	CASTPKGGPSYEQYF	TGTGCCAGCACTCCCAAGGGGGGACCGTCCTACGAGCAGTACTTC
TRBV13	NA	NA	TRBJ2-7	CASTPQGNEQYF	TGTGCCAGCACCCCTCAGGGGAACGAGCAGTACTTC